The 22 T cell receptor beta chains listed next were all sequenced from one sample in a study of shared clonotypes between healthy human individuals. Produced via immunoSEQ multiplex PCR; TCRdb's table is partial and in-frame only. The repertoire includes roughly 2,500,000 clones, 93% of them detected once, and approximately 0.35% sits in the top ten. The sequenced sample was naive CD4+ T cells from PBMCs. Subset described: CD45RA+ positively selected. These receptors came from a man aged 18 to 30 in good health. Some clones in this sample may be carry-over from other donors' samples.

The chain has TRBV28 and TRBJ2-2; D possibly corresponds to TRBD1 (5 bases). Looked up from germline, CDR1 is MDHEN and CDR2 is SYDVKM. V shed 7 bases and J shed 1 base, with 7 bases lying between them. The CDR3 covers 13 residues. This chain's CDR3 is CASIGVNTGELFF. In DNA, the CDR3 is TGTGCCAGCATAGGGGTGAACACCGGGGAGCTGTTTTTT.

This chain connects TRBV25-1 to TRBJ2-1, with D tentatively TRBD1 or TRBD2 (6 bases each). CDR1 and CDR2 from the germline V gene are MGHDK and SYGVNS. The CDR3 extends over 12 amino acids. V lost 10 bases and J 4 bases, leaving 11 bases between the germline ends. The CDR3 nucleotides are TGTGCCACTCAGGGGACTTACAATGAGCAGTTCTTC. Amino acids: CATQGTYNEQFF.

The rearrangement links TRBV2 to TRBJ1-2, with unresolved D. Trimming took 4 bases from V and 4 from J, leaving 10 bases between them. This CDR3 has 13 amino acids. CDR1 and CDR2 from the germline V gene are SNHLY and FYNNEI. The CDR3 coding sequence is TGTGCCAGCAGTGGGGTGAAAGGCTATGGCTACACCTTC. It specifies CASSGVKGYGYTF. Full variable domain (rest looked up from reference TRBV2 and TRBJ1-2): EPEVTQTPSHQVTQMGQEVILRCVPISNHLYFYWYRQILGQKVEFLVSFYNNEISEKSEIFDDQFSVERPDGSNFTLKIRSTKLEDSAMYFCASSGVKGYGYTFGSGTRLTVV.

The rearrangement joins TRBV7-9 to TRBJ2-3, with 10 bases identical to TRBD1. The germline CDR1 and CDR2 sequences are SEHNR and FQNEAQ (reference sequence). Germline trimming cut 5 bases from V and 4 bases from J; bases unmatched to any gene: 12. The CDR3 has 17 amino acids. CDR3 nucleotide sequence: TGTGCCAGCAGCCAATATTGGACAGGGGGGAGCGCAGATACGCAGTATTTT. Translating gives CASSQYWTGGSADTQYF.

The V call is TRBV28, the J call TRBJ2-2; TRBD2 is a possible D gene (6 bases). V was pared by 5 bases and J by 4 bases, with 11 bases between. CDR3 size: 14 residues. Germline-derived CDR1 and CDR2 are MDHEN and SYDVKM. CDR3 residues: CASSPRGSTGELFF. CDR3 in DNA: TGTGCCAGCAGTCCCCGGGGGTCCACCGGGGAGCTGTTTTTT.

The chain has TRBV13 and TRBJ2-1; 8 bases are shared with TRBD1. CDR3 length: 14 amino acids. CDR1 and CDR2 from the germline V gene are PRHDT and FYEKMQ (reference sequence). V lost 2 bases and J lost 6; bases outside the gene matches: 3. CDR3 loop: CASSLRDRTNEQFF. CDR3 bases: TGTGCCAGCAGCTTAAGGGACAGGACCAATGAGCAGTTCTTC. The variable domain in full, completed from reference TRBV13 and TRBJ2-1, reads AAGVIQSPRHLIKEKRETATLKCYPIPRHDTVYWYQQGPGQDPQFLISFYEKMQSDKGSIPDRFSAQQFSDYHSELNMSSLELGDSALYFCASSLRDRTNEQFFGPGTRLTVL.

The J gene is TRBJ2-7, the V gene TRBV29-1; 9 positions agree with TRBD1. Unmatched junction bases numbered 9, after V lost 5 bases and J lost 4 bases. The CDR3 has 14 residues. Germline-derived CDR1 and CDR2 are SQVTM and ANQGSEA. CDR3 sequence: CSVMRDRVNYEQYF. The DNA for the CDR3 is TGCAGCGTTATGCGGGACAGGGTAAATTACGAGCAGTACTTC.

The rearrangement uses TRBV20-1 and TRBJ1-1; no clear D gene. CDR1 and CDR2 from the germline V gene are DFQATT and SNEGSKA (reference sequence). This CDR3 is built from 11 residues. The V gene lost 0 bases and the J gene lost 7 bases, with 6 bases spanning the gap. CDR3: CSARDHSEAFF. CDR3 bases: TGCAGTGCTAGAGATCACAGTGAAGCTTTCTTT.

The chain recombines TRBV7-8 with TRBJ1-3; D uncertain. From germline, CDR1 is SGHVS and CDR2 FQNEAQ. The CDR3 has 12 amino acids. The V end was cut by 5 bases, the J end by 6 bases, with 8 bases between. Here the CDR3 reads CASSPTENTIYF. DNA for the CDR3: TGTGCCAGCAGCCCGACCGAAAACACCATATATTTT.

J is TRBJ1-5 and V is TRBV29-1, with D unresolved. Deletions cut 4 bases from V and 0 bases from J, with 13 bases between. The CDR3 consists of 15 residues. Germline V gene sequence: CDR1 SQVTM, CDR2 ANQGSEA. The CDR3 DNA is TGCAGCGTTGCCCCAGGCAGGAATAGCAATCAGCCCCAGCATTTT. It is translated as CSVAPGRNSNQPQHF.

The rearrangement uses TRBV10-3 and TRBJ2-5, with 10 positions matching TRBD2. The CDR3 length is 16 residues. Germline-derived CDR1 and CDR2 are ENHRY and SYGVKD. V lost 4 bases and J lost 4; bases outside the gene matches: 9. In DNA form, the CDR3 reads TGTGCCATCAGTGGACTCAGCGGGAGGGGAGGAGAGACCCAGTACTTC. Amino acids: CAISGLSGRGGETQYF.

The chain employs TRBV29-1 and TRBJ2-3; 14 bases map to TRBD2. Per germline, CDR1 SQVTM and CDR2 ANQGSEA. The CDR3 covers 15 residues. Trimming took 7 bases from V and 4 from J; bases not matched to a gene: 7. Here the CDR3 reads CSAMGTSGSPDTQYF. The CDR3 nucleotides read TGCAGCGCGATGGGGACTAGCGGGAGTCCAGATACGCAGTATTTT.

The chain couples TRBV11-2 to TRBJ2-1; D unresolved. This CDR3 has 13 amino acids. Germline V gives CDR1 SGHAT, CDR2 FQNNGV. V was cut by 5 bases and J by 4 bases, with 9 bases left in between. As DNA, the CDR3 is TGTGCCAGCAGCCAGGTAGGGTACAATGAGCAGTTCTTC. Residues: CASSQVGYNEQFF.

J is TRBJ2-7 and V is TRBV19; D is uncertain. The length of the CDR3 is 14 residues. The germline CDR1 and CDR2 sequences are LNHDA and SQIVND (reference sequence). Trimming cost V 10 bases and J 1 base, with 17 bases left between them. CDR3 bases: TGTGCCACCGCACCCCAGTCCGGATCCTACGAGCAGTACTTC. Its protein is CATAPQSGSYEQYF.

V usage is TRBV5-1 and J usage is TRBJ2-3; tentative D call: TRBD1 (5 bases). The V and J ends lost 4 bases and 4 bases respectively, with 19 bases between them. The CDR3 length is 16 residues. Germline CDR1 and CDR2: SGHRS and YFSETQ. The CDR3 spells CASSPADRPSPDTQYF. In DNA form, the CDR3 reads TGCGCCAGCAGCCCGGCCGACAGACCAAGCCCAGATACGCAGTATTTT.

The chain carries TRBV28 and TRBJ1-3; 9 nucleotides agree with TRBD1. Losses at the gene ends were 3 bases for V and 5 bases for J; bases not matched to a gene: 8. From germline, CDR1 is MDHEN and CDR2 SYDVKM. This CDR3 spans 16 amino acids. The CDR3 spells CASSLFGQGTRNTIYF. CDR3 nucleotides: TGTGCCAGCAGTTTGTTCGGACAGGGGACAAGAAACACCATATATTTT.

V usage is TRBV30 and J usage is TRBJ2-5; 14 bases map to TRBD2. The J call is doubtful: the DNA matches TRBJ2-7 better. The germline V gene encodes CDR1 GTSNPN and CDR2 SVGIG (reference sequence). The CDR3 sequence is 17 residues long. The CDR3 loop is CAWSVPPRLAGGYEQYF. The CDR3 nucleotides are TGTGCCTGGAGTGTACCCCCACGACTAGCGGGAGGGTACGAGCAGTACTTC.

This chain links TRBV4-1 with TRBJ2-1; D ambiguous. Trimming left V 6 bases short and J 0 bases short, with 12 bases between. Germline loops: CDR1 MGHRA, CDR2 YSYEKL. CDR3 length equals 15 residues. CDR3 protein: CASRPYSSSYNEQFF. The DNA of the CDR3 is TGCGCCAGCAGGCCCTACTCCAGCTCCTACAATGAGCAGTTCTTC.

A single count supports this clone. The chain employs TRBV7-3 and TRBJ2-3; 7 bases map to TRBD1. With 4 bases clipped from V and 6 bases from J, the junction kept 10 bases outside the gene matches. Looked up from germline, CDR1 is SGHTA and CDR2 is FQGTGA. The CDR3 extends over 15 amino acids. The CDR3 loop reads CASSSQQGVSDTQYF. The CDR3 coding sequence is TGTGCCAGCAGCTCTCAGCAGGGGGTTTCGGATACGCAGTATTTT.

This sequence joins TRBV27 and TRBJ2-7; TRBD1 matches at 9 bases. The germline V gene encodes CDR1 MNHEY and CDR2 SMNVEV (reference sequence). The CDR3 consists of 12 residues. Trimming removed 8 bases from V and 6 bases from J; junction bases left unmatched: 5. The CDR3 nucleotides are TGTGCCAGCTGGGACAGGGCGGGCGAGCAGTACTTC. Its protein product is CASWDRAGEQYF.

V usage is TRBV6-1 and J usage is TRBJ2-7; D is ambiguous. V was pared by 6 bases and J by 3 bases, with 15 bases between. CDR1 is MNHNS, CDR2 SASEGT, per germline. CDR3 length equals 14 residues. The CDR3 sequence: CASSLRWVLYEQYF. CDR3 DNA: TGTGCCAGCAGCTTACGTTGGGTCCTCTACGAGCAGTACTTC.

CDR3 residues: CASSLASGQFF. DNA for the CDR3: TGTGCCAGCAGTTTAGCGTCGGGTCAGTTCTTC. This rearrangement joins TRBV28 to TRBJ2-1; D call uncertain. Germline V gene sequence: CDR1 MDHEN, CDR2 SYDVKM. V lost 2 bases to trimming and J lost 13 bases, with 9 bases between them. This CDR3 is built from 11 residues.